One and the same sample provided the 21 T cell receptor beta chains below, sequenced in a study of shared clonotypes between healthy human individuals. Clones were read by immunoSEQ multiplex PCR, and TCRdb kept only the in-frame ones, dropping some. Among over a million clones listed, about 96% were seen once. Specimen: naive CD4+ T cells sorted from blood. Indicated subset: CD45RA+ positively selected. Receptors originate from a man younger than 45 in good health.

V usage is TRBV10-2 and J usage is TRBJ2-7; 7 bases agree with TRBD2. Germline CDR1 is WSHSY and CDR2 is SAAADI. The J segment lost 2 bases and the V segment lost 7 bases, leaving 8 bases of the junction unmatched. CDR3 length: 14 residues. The CDR3 nucleotides are TGCGCCAGCAAGAGCTCGGGGGGTCCCTACGAGCAGTACTTC. This encodes CASKSSGGPYEQYF.

As to this clone: Other DNA sequences in the sample encode the same CDR3. The chain is built from TRBV5-1 and TRBJ2-2, with D uncertain. Germline values: CDR1 SGHRS, CDR2 YFSETQ. The length of the CDR3 is 14 residues. V lost 0 bases and J 4 bases, leaving 7 bases between the germline ends. The CDR3 spells CASSLDRGTGELFF. The CDR3 DNA follows: TGCGCCAGCAGCTTGGACAGAGGCACCGGGGAGCTGTTTTTT.

The genes are TRBV5-6 and TRBJ2-7; no reliable D call. CDR1 is SGHDT, CDR2 YYEEEE, per germline. The V and J ends lost 0 bases and 5 bases respectively, with 9 bases between them. CDR3 size: 13 residues. The DNA for the CDR3 is TGTGCCAGCAGCTTGGGTTATTTTGACGAGCAGTACTTC. This translates into CASSLGYFDEQYF.

This chain joins TRBV30 and TRBJ2-7; a possible D gene is TRBD2 (7 bases). The germline V gene encodes CDR1 GTSNPN and CDR2 SVGIG (reference sequence). The V gene lost 7 bases and the J gene lost 3 bases, with 16 bases spanning the gap. The CDR3 totals 13 residues. CDR3 region: CAYSGGAGYEQYF. The DNA of the CDR3 is TGTGCCTACTCTGGGGGGGCTGGCTACGAGCAGTACTTC.

This rearrangement joins TRBV2 to TRBJ2-1; 7 nucleotides match TRBD2. The germline CDR1 and CDR2 sequences are SNHLY and FYNNEI. This CDR3 has 13 amino acids. V gave up 10 bases and J gave up 6 bases; unmatched junction bases: 9. The CDR3 sequence: CATIRDYLNEQFF. As DNA, the CDR3 is TGTGCCACGATCCGGGACTACCTCAATGAGCAGTTCTTC.

The chain is built from TRBV30 and TRBJ1-2, with D possibly being TRBD1 (6 bases). CDR1 is GTSNPN and CDR2 is SVGIG in the germline V gene (reference sequence). CDR3 length: 13 residues. CDR3 amino acids: CATGGDGNYGYTF. DNA of the CDR3: TGTGCGACAGGAGGGGACGGCAACTATGGCTACACCTTC.

CDR3 amino acids: CASRQGIRTENTGELFF. The CDR3 DNA reads TGTGCCAGCAGACAAGGGATTCGGACAGAGAACACCGGGGAGCTGTTTTTT. The chain is built from TRBV7-9 and TRBJ2-2, with D possibly TRBD1 on 6 matching bases. V was cut by 6 bases and J by 1 base, with 18 bases left in between. The CDR3 contains 17 residues. Germline V gene sequence: CDR1 SEHNR, CDR2 FQNEAQ (reference sequence).

The V call is TRBV28, the J call TRBJ1-1; no reliable D call. This CDR3 contains 14 residues. CDR1 is MDHEN, CDR2 SYDVKM, per germline. Trimming cost V 3 bases and J 1 base, with 9 bases left between them. The DNA for the CDR3 is TGTGCCAGCAGTTTCTCTGGGCAGAACACTGAAGCTTTCTTT. This encodes CASSFSGQNTEAFF. Filled out from reference TRBV28 and TRBJ1-1, the complete variable domain reads DVKVTQSSRYLVKRTGEKVFLECVQDMDHENMFWYRQDPGLGLRLIYFSYDVKMKEKGDIPEGYSVSREKKERFSLILESASTNQTSMYLCASSFSGQNTEAFFGQGTRLTVV.

The DNA for the CDR3 is TGTGCCAGCAGCTTAGCACAGGGAGGGTTTTATGGCTACACCTTC. Its translation is CASSLAQGGFYGYTF. The gene calls are TRBV7-2 and TRBJ1-2, with D tentatively TRBD1 (6 bases). CDR1 SGHTA and CDR2 FQGNSA come from the germline V gene. Deletions cut 0 bases from V and 5 bases from J, with 13 bases between. The CDR3 loop spans 15 amino acids.

This rearrangement joins TRBV6-1 to TRBJ2-5, with D perhaps assigned TRBD1 or TRBD2 (5 bases each). This CDR3 region has 14 residues. The V gene's germline CDR1 is MNHNS and CDR2 SASEGT. V was clipped by 10 bases and J by 4 bases, with 19 bases between them. CDR3 sequence reads: CATTRGYTGETQYF. The CDR3 DNA is TGTGCCACCACACGGGGCTATACGGGAGAGACCCAGTACTTC.

The CDR3 spells CAWSTGQWNTIYF. CDR3 bases: TGTGCCTGGAGTACGGGACAGTGGAACACCATATATTTT. This chain joins TRBV30 and TRBJ1-3, with 7 bases aligning to TRBD1. The V gene's germline CDR1 is GTSNPN and CDR2 SVGIG (reference sequence). V gave up 2 bases and J gave up 7 bases; unmatched junction bases: 5. The CDR3 loop spans 13 amino acids. Full variable domain (outside the CDR3, taken from reference TRBV30 and TRBJ1-3): SQTIHQWPATLVQPVGSPLSLECTVEGTSNPNLYWYRQAAGRGLQLLFYSVGIGQISSEVPQNLSASRPQDRQFILSSKKLLLSDSGFYLCAWSTGQWNTIYFGEGSWLTVV.

This clone was seen just once. V and J are TRBV2 and TRBJ2-3, with D unresolved. The V gene's germline CDR1 is SNHLY and CDR2 FYNNEI. Trimming left V 8 bases short and J 1 base short, with 16 bases between. The CDR3 runs to 15 residues. The CDR3 region is CASVFEVSGTDTQYF. The CDR3 coding sequence is TGTGCCAGCGTGTTTGAGGTGTCCGGCACAGATACGCAGTATTTT.

J is TRBJ2-7 and V is TRBV5-1; no clear D gene. Trimming left V 7 bases short and J 3 bases short, with 8 bases between. There are 11 residues in the CDR3. Germline V CDR1 and CDR2: SGHRS, YFSETQ. The CDR3 region is CASATDYEQYF. CDR3 nucleotides: TGCGCCAGCGCGACGGACTACGAGCAGTACTTC.

This chain uses TRBV5-8 with TRBJ1-4, with 7 bases aligning to TRBD1. Germline lookup yields CDR1 SGHTS and CDR2 YDEGEE. The length of the CDR3 is 15 residues. The junction had 7 bases not matched to a gene; V was cut back by 0 bases and J by 8 bases. The CDR3 bases are TGTGCCAGCAGCTTGGGTGACAGGGCTGGCGAAAAACTGTTTTTT. This sequence encodes CASSLGDRAGEKLFF.

This sequence joins TRBV28 and TRBJ1-5, with D possibly TRBD1 on 5 matching bases. In germline, CDR1 is MDHEN, CDR2 SYDVKM. The V gene lost 6 bases and the J gene lost 1 base, with 16 bases spanning the gap. This CDR3 region has 16 residues. The CDR3 sequence is CASSPPPRGSNQPQHF. In DNA form, the CDR3 reads TGTGCCAGCAGCCCCCCCCCGAGGGGAAGCAATCAGCCCCAGCATTTT.

The rearrangement links TRBV10-3 to TRBJ2-1; D unclear. The V end lost 0 bases, the J end lost 8 bases, and 8 bases lay between the germline ends. The CDR3 is made up of 13 amino acids. Per the germline V gene, CDR1 is ENHRY and CDR2 is SYGVKD. CDR3 DNA sequence: TGTGCCATCAGTGAGTCGACGGCCGATGAGCAGTTCTTC. Encoded protein: CAISESTADEQFF.

The genes are TRBV6-5 and TRBJ2-1, with TRBD2 matching 7 bases. The trim removed 5 bases at V and 7 bases at J, leaving 11 bases unmatched. The CDR3 length is 15 residues. The germline V gene has CDR1 MNHEY and CDR2 SVGAGI. The CDR3 DNA reads as TGTGCCAGCAGTCGCGCCGCGGGAGTGGGGAATGAGCAGTTCTTC. Its translation is CASSRAAGVGNEQFF.

The V gene is TRBV9, the J gene TRBJ2-6; possibly TRBD1 for D (5 bases). Germline values: CDR1 SGDLS, CDR2 YYNGEE. This CDR3 region has 18 residues. V shed 2 bases and J shed 0 bases, with 15 bases lying between them. The CDR3 DNA reads TGTGCCAGCAGCGTCCACAGGACCATTGGCTCTGGGGCCAACGTCCTGACTTTC. As protein: CASSVHRTIGSGANVLTF.

The gene calls are TRBV10-3 and TRBJ2-1; D perhaps matches TRBD1 (6 bases). V was trimmed by 2 bases and J by 9 bases, leaving 11 bases between them. Per the germline V gene, CDR1 is ENHRY and CDR2 is SYGVKD. This CDR3 contains 13 residues. CDR3 in amino acids: CAISEVQGGEQFF. CDR3 in DNA: TGTGCCATCAGTGAGGTACAGGGCGGTGAGCAGTTCTTC.

This chain joins TRBV2 and TRBJ1-1; 7 nucleotides agree with TRBD1. Trimming removed 6 bases from V and 3 bases from J; junction bases left unmatched: 7. This CDR3 has 14 amino acids. The V gene's germline CDR1 is SNHLY and CDR2 FYNNEI. The CDR3 nucleotides read TGTGCCAGCAGAAGACAGGGAGGTTACACTGAAGCTTTCTTT. Residues: CASRRQGGYTEAFF.

The chain combines TRBV28 with TRBJ2-3; no definite D call. CDR1 MDHEN and CDR2 SYDVKM come from the germline V gene. The CDR3 runs 14 residues. Between the trimmed V and J ends, which lost 5 bases and 2 bases, there was a span of 11 bases. The CDR3 sequence: CASSPAELTDTQYF. Here the CDR3 DNA reads TGTGCCAGCAGTCCCGCGGAGCTCACAGATACGCAGTATTTT.